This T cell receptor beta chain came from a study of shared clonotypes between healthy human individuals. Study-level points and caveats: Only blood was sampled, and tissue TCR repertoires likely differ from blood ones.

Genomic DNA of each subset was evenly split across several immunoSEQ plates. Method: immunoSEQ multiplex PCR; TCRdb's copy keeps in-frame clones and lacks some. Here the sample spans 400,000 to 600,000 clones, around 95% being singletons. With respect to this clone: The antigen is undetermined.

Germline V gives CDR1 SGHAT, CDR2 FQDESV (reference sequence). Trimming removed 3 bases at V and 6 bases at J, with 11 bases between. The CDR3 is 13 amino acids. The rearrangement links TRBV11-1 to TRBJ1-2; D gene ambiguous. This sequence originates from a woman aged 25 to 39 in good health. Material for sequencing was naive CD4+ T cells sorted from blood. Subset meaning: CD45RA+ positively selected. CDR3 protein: CASSFRAGHGYTF. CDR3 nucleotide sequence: TGTGCCAGCAGCTTCCGGGCAGGTCATGGCTACACCTTC.